This T cell receptor beta chain was obtained from a study of shared clonotypes between healthy human individuals (dated by TCRdb to between 2020 and 2021). For the wider study: The cohort included three men and two women between 18 and 49 years of age. For each donor, CD4 naive and CD4 memory were each run on three plates, CD8 naive on two plates, and CD8 memory on one plate. The study deeply sequenced blood TCR repertoires of five healthy adults to estimate repertoire size and the extent of clonotype sharing between individuals. To increase sequencing depth and limit assay-specific biases, different laboratories used diverse techniques to prepare libraries and sequence TCR repertoires. Leukapheresis yielded between about 0.94 and 9 billion PBMCs per donor. Beyond this particular receptor, the publication reports: Only blood was sampled, and tissue TCR repertoires likely differ from those in blood. When several donors were compared, the shared fraction of clonotypes was 5% to 6.5% for naive CD4, 3% to 4% for naive CD8, roughly 2.5% for memory CD4, and less than 0.45% for memory CD8. Based on pairwise subsampling, the degree of clonotype sharing among donors was expected to be affected by sequencing depth. The genetic and exposure-history diversity represented was limited by the small number of donors. Incomplete sequencing was indicated by rarefaction of sorted-subset datasets, despite the large sequencing depth. Compared with non-shared clonotypes, the clonotypes found in all four sorted-subset donors had higher generation probabilities. Naive subsets generally had larger estimated clonotype richness than memory subsets.

V was cut back by 0 bases and J by 5 bases, leaving a gap of 14 bases between them. Inclusive of the bounding cysteine and phenylalanine, the CDR3 is 15 residues long. Of all the DNA, just the CDR3 is kept, 45 bases in frame from base 1. Based on the germline V gene, the CDR1 and CDR2 sequences are MNHEY and SVGAGI. Using the deep immunoSEQ assay, TCR CDR3 regions were amplified from genomic DNA by multiplex PCR. Extracted genomic DNA from each cell subset was spread evenly across all wells of several immunoSEQ 96-well plates, with each plate serving as a replicate. For sorted subsets, each replicate PCR was loaded with about 0.2 ug genomic DNA, equivalent to 32,000 or so T cell genomes. The purified libraries were quantified using a Qubit 3.0 fluorometer, sized with a Bioanalyzer 2100, and then quantified again using the KAPA Library Quantification kit. Every immunoSEQ 96-well plate was sequenced on a separate single-read 150-cycle Illumina NextSeq 550 flow cell. The authors processed their data as follows. The immunoSEQ output contained only junctional sequences without quality scores, so filtering could not match that applied to full-length reads. To assign V/J genes and CDR3, sequences were annotated using PyIR, a Python wrapper for IgBLAST v1.9, with IMGT germline references. Reads were filtered out if the reads had weak V/J assignments (E-value above 1e-6), no CDR3, stop codons, out-of-frame junctions, or ambiguous translated residues. A V3J clonotype was defined by an identical inferred V gene, J gene, and CDR3 amino acid sequence. To compute the percentage overlap between repertoires, the number of shared unique clonotypes was divided by the size of the smaller repertoire. Three approaches were used to assess repertoire richness: RTK rarefaction, the Chao1 estimator, and Recon v2.1 estimates of unobserved clonotypes. Generation probabilities were computed with OLGA for all TCRbeta clonotypes obtained by the gDNA method from four donors. TCRdb stores this immuneACCESS table with in-frame sequences only. Part of the clones is absent; in the studies checked, under half of the shortfall reflects unresolved V genes, and no reason is known for the rest. The V and J calls and clone size are taken from that table; D and trimming were inferred from the DNA. This sample is represented by hundreds of thousands of clones; around 73% of them were singletons. The top ten constitute 1.5% to 2% of the sample.

The donors were healthy, HIV-negative adults who had no recently reported acute infections or vaccinations. Only Caucasian adults living in Nashville, Tennessee, USA were represented among the donors. CD4+ T cells were enriched by magnetic negative selection, after which naive cells were positively selected on CD45RA and the negative fraction was taken as the memory subset. After blood collection by leukapheresis, PBMCs were isolated using Ficoll-Histopaque density gradient centrifugation and then cryopreserved in the vapor phase of liquid nitrogen. Analytical flow cytometry was used to check the purity and quantity of every magnetically sorted T cell population. Genomic DNA was isolated from every sorted fraction and measured by UV absorbance on a Nanodrop 2000c. As concerns this clone: No cognate antigen has been identified for it. Base qualities were left out, and no much larger clone turns up one base away.

The receptor chain draws on TRBV6-5 and TRBJ2-7, with the D gene not clear enough to name. Sample: memory CD4+ T cells sorted from blood. The intended sense of this specimen's cell subset or site label: CD45RA-negative fraction. The origin of this receptor is a woman under 40 in good health. The CDR3 region has the sequence CASSYSRKGFNEQYF. The DNA sequence is given as TGTGCCAGCAGTTACTCGAGGAAGGGATTTAACGAGCAGTACTTC.